This TCR beta chain derives from a study of T cell repertoires in cytomegalovirus infection. Study at large: Both a matching HLA type and CMV infection were indicated by public TCR beta signatures. Whole-study results and caveats: Cumulated frequencies of public TCR beta families served to identify carriers of CMV plus the relevant HLA. Dominant in the ex vivo response were TCR beta clonotypes restricted by HLA-C and specific for CMV.

The table lists this clonotype with many counts. No antigen is known for it. Germline V lookup: CDR1 SGHTA, CDR2 FQGNSA. The V gene lost 5 bases and the J gene lost 6 bases, with 11 bases spanning the gap. The CDR3 runs 13 residues. TCRdb reprocessed the reads via MiXCR and lists one record per CDR3 protein. The table includes approximately 730,000 distinct CDR3 sequences, roughly 36% detected once. Material: cultured PBMCs, obtained from culture after CMV antigen stimulation. The chain is built from TRBV7-2 and TRBJ2-4; D possibly corresponds to TRBD1 (6 bases). The sequence came from a human donor in good health (CMV status not recorded). Some clones in this sample may be carry-over from other donors' samples. The CDR3 loop is CASSPDRLNIQYF. CDR3 in DNA: TGTGCCAGCAGCCCGGACAGATTAAACATTCAGTACTTC.